Sequencing of this TCR beta chain was carried out in a study of blood T cell repertoires in COVID-19. Across the study: Collection of acute and convalescent COVID-19 samples took place in the United States, Italy and Spain. The cDNA or gDNA used as material had been derived from T cells, B-cell-depleted T cells, or PBMCs.

Source study methods: Nucleated cell number was recorded as an estimate derived from reference gene primer amplification. Using immunoSEQ multiplex PCR, the repertoire was profiled, and TCRdb retains in-frame clones only, with some absent. V, J and clone size are those of that table, while D and trimming were read from the DNA. The sample includes about 88,000 clones, nearly 90% of them seen just once. V was trimmed by 0 bases and J by 4 bases, leaving 7 bases between them. The CDR3 has 14 amino acids. From germline, CDR1 is SGHTA and CDR2 FQGNSA. What was sequenced was peripheral blood. This clonotype originated in a woman older than 75 with acute or convalescent COVID-19. The chain is built from TRBV7-2 and TRBJ2-1; D gene ambiguous. This chain's CDR3 is CASSLAPEYNEQFF. The CDR3 bases are TGTGCCAGCAGCTTAGCCCCGGAGTACAATGAGCAGTTCTTC.